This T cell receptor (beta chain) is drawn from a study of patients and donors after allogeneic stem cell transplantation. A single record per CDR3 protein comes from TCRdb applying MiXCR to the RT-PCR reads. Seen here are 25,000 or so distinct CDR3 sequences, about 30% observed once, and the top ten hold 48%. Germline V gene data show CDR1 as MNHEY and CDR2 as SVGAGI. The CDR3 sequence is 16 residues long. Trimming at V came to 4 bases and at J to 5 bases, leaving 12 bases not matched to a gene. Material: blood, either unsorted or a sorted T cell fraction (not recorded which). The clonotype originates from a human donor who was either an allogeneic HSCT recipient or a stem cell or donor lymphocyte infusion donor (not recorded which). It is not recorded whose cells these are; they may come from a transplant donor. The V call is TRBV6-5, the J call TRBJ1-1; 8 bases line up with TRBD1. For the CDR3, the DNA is TGTGCCAGCAGTTCTCTTAGGACAGGGAGCGGGACTGAAGCTTTCTTT. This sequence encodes CASSSLRTGSGTEAFF.